These 18 T cell receptor beta chains came from one sample sequenced in a study of blood T cell repertoires in COVID-19. Sequencing used immunoSEQ multiplex PCR; TCRdb keeps in-frame clones, though not all of them. The sample consists of 150,000 to 200,000 clones, roughly nine tenths of them appearing once. Sequencing input: peripheral blood. Every receptor here comes from a woman aged 25-40 years with active or convalescent COVID-19.

V gene TRBV9 combines with J gene TRBJ1-2; TRBD1 might be the D (6 bases). The CDR3 has 16 amino acids. Germline CDR1 reads SGDLS; CDR2 reads YYNGEE. Trimming pared 2 bases from V and 2 bases from J, leaving 16 bases between. CDR3 protein: CASSVLDSLINYGYTF. In nucleotides, the CDR3 is TGTGCCAGCAGCGTTTTGGACAGTCTCATAAACTATGGCTACACCTTC.

The chain joins TRBV19 to TRBJ1-2; 7 nucleotides align to TRBD1. The germline gives CDR1 LNHDA, CDR2 SQIVND (reference sequence). J gave up 0 bases and V 5 bases, and 0 bases lay outside the gene matches. The CDR3 extends over 13 amino acids. CDR3 in amino acids: CASSDRANYGYTF. The CDR3 DNA is TGTGCCAGTAGTGACAGGGCTAACTATGGCTACACCTTC.

The gene calls are TRBV19 and TRBJ1-5, with TRBD1 identical over 7 bases. J was trimmed by 4 bases and V by 4 bases; bases with no gene match: 4. There are 14 residues in the CDR3. From germline, CDR1 is LNHDA and CDR2 SQIVND (reference sequence). Here the CDR3 DNA reads TGTGCCAGTAGTACCGGGACAGTTAATCAGCCCCAGCATTTT. Translation gives CASSTGTVNQPQHF.

The chain carries TRBV5-4 and TRBJ2-1, with D possibly TRBD2 on 6 matching bases. V was cut by 1 base and J by 5 bases, with 13 bases left in between. The CDR3 has 15 amino acids. Germline CDR1 SGHNT, CDR2 YYREEE (reference sequence). CDR3 nucleotides: TGTGCCAGCAGCTTGTTGCCTTGGGGGGACAATGAGCAGTTCTTC. Amino acid sequence: CASSLLPWGDNEQFF.

The sample holds a few counts of this clone. This rearrangement joins TRBV5-4 to TRBJ1-2, with no clear D. Germline loops: CDR1 SGHNT, CDR2 YYREEE (reference sequence). The length of the CDR3 is 13 residues. V lost 0 bases, J lost 5 bases, and 8 bases lay in between. The CDR3 sequence is CASSLDSRYGYTF. CDR3 nucleotide sequence: TGTGCCAGCAGCTTGGACTCTAGGTATGGCTACACCTTC.

J is TRBJ2-1 and V is TRBV20-1, with 7 bases lining up with TRBD2. The CDR3 is made up of 16 amino acids. CDR1 is DFQATT and CDR2 is SNEGSKA in the germline V gene (reference sequence). V shed 3 bases, J shed 0 bases, and the junction held 8 bases outside the gene matches. CDR3 amino acids: CSASKRDGSSYNEQFF. The CDR3 DNA reads as TGCAGTGCTAGTAAGCGGGACGGCAGCTCCTACAATGAGCAGTTCTTC.

This chain links TRBV15 with TRBJ1-1; no clear D gene. Trimming took off 5 bases at V and 1 base at J, with 17 bases between the two ends. Germline V gives CDR1 LNHNV, CDR2 YYDKDF (reference sequence). CDR3 length: 16 amino acids. The CDR3 bases are TGTGCCACCAGCCCCTACTCCCAAACAGCGAACACTGAAGCTTTCTTT. Its protein is CATSPYSQTANTEAFF.

The rearrangement links TRBV28 to TRBJ2-7; 7 nucleotides line up with TRBD1. Looked up from germline, CDR1 is MDHEN and CDR2 is SYDVKM. Trimming cost V 3 bases and J 0 bases; bases outside gene matches: 5. CDR3 length: 15 amino acids. CDR3 amino acids: CASSFHDRDSYEQYF. CDR3 sequence (DNA): TGTGCCAGCAGTTTCCATGACAGGGACTCCTACGAGCAGTACTTC.

The rearrangement joins TRBV5-4 to TRBJ1-4; 8 positions agree with TRBD1. The length of the CDR3 is 16 residues. V lost 1 base and J lost 8; bases outside the gene matches: 10. Germline lookup yields CDR1 SGHNT and CDR2 YYREEE (reference sequence). The CDR3 DNA is TGTGCCAGCAGCTTGAAGGTGCAGGGGGCTGGGGAAAAACTGTTTTTT. This translates into CASSLKVQGAGEKLFF.

The rearrangement joins TRBV5-1 to TRBJ1-1; D not resolved. V lost 0 bases and J 0 bases, leaving 9 bases between the germline ends. The length of the CDR3 is 15 residues. Germline assignment: CDR1 SGHRS and CDR2 YFSETQ. The CDR3 region is CASSLALGVNTEAFF. DNA for the CDR3: TGCGCCAGCAGCTTGGCCCTAGGAGTGAACACTGAAGCTTTCTTT.

The chain carries TRBV6-6 and TRBJ1-2; D is ambiguous. V dropped 2 bases and J dropped 7 bases, with 14 bases sitting between them. This CDR3 region has 14 residues. Germline CDR1 MNHNY, CDR2 SVGAGI (reference sequence). CDR3 sequence reads: CASSYPEEPPGYTF. The CDR3 DNA is TGTGCCAGCAGTTACCCCGAGGAACCCCCTGGCTACACCTTC.

This rearrangement joins TRBV6-1 to TRBJ2-7; 8 bases map to TRBD2. The germline V gene encodes CDR1 MNHNS and CDR2 SASEGT. V lost 3 bases, J lost 3 bases, and 7 bases stayed unmatched. The length of the CDR3 is 15 residues. The CDR3 sequence is CASSDRTSWGYEQYF. The CDR3 region has the DNA TGTGCCAGCAGTGATCGGACTAGCTGGGGCTACGAGCAGTACTTC.

The rearrangement uses TRBV20-1 and TRBJ2-3, with D maybe TRBD2 (6 bases). V gave up 3 bases and J gave up 2 bases, with 12 bases separating them. Germline V lookup: CDR1 DFQATT, CDR2 SNEGSKA (reference sequence). CDR3 length: 14 residues. CDR3 bases: TGCAGTGCTAGTACGGCGGGGCCCACAGATACGCAGTATTTT. The encoded protein is CSASTAGPTDTQYF.

This chain connects TRBV3-1 (or the pseudogene TRBV3-2) to TRBJ2-7; 7 nucleotides match TRBD1. Germline V gene data show CDR1 as LGHDT and CDR2 as YNNKEL (reference sequence). The V gene end was trimmed by 1 base and the J gene end by 6 bases; junction bases not matched to a gene: 3. The CDR3 length is 13 residues. CDR3 in amino acids: CASSQAAGGEQYF. The CDR3 nucleotides are TGTGCCAGCAGCCAAGCGGCAGGGGGCGAGCAGTACTTC.

The rearrangement links TRBV7-9 to TRBJ2-5; 8 bases are a match to TRBD1. Losses at the gene ends were 10 bases for V and 5 bases for J; bases not matched to a gene: 6. Germline CDR1 is SEHNR and CDR2 is FQNEAQ (reference sequence). CDR3 length equals 12 residues. CDR3 region: CATGQGGETQYF. The CDR3 nucleotides are TGTGCCACCGGACAGGGTGGGGAGACCCAGTACTTC.

The genes are TRBV11-2 and TRBJ1-3; possible D gene TRBD1, 6 bases. V was clipped by 5 bases and J by 8 bases, with 19 bases between them. CDR3 length: 15 amino acids. Germline assignment: CDR1 SGHAT and CDR2 FQNNGV. CDR3 coding DNA: TGTGCCAGCAGCCAAACTATAACAGGGTTGGACACCATATATTTT. Protein sequence: CASSQTITGLDTIYF.

The J gene is TRBJ2-7, the V gene TRBV5-4; 9 bases align to TRBD1. The V gene's germline CDR1 is SGHNT and CDR2 YYREEE (reference sequence). CDR3 size: 16 residues. The V segment lost 4 bases and the J segment 1 base; nucleotides outside the gene matches: 9. The CDR3, as DNA: TGTGCCAGCAGCCTCTGGCCGACAGGGGGATCCTACGAGCAGTACTTC. Its translation is CASSLWPTGGSYEQYF.

J is TRBJ2-1 and V is TRBV7-9; 15 positions match TRBD2. The CDR3 is 19 amino acids. The germline V gene encodes CDR1 SEHNR and CDR2 FQNEAQ (reference sequence). V was pared by 2 bases and J by 6 bases, with 11 bases of the junction left unmatched. The CDR3 DNA reads as TGTGCCAGCAGCTTACCCCATGCGGGACTAGCGGGAGGAGTCAATGAGCAGTTCTTC. This encodes CASSLPHAGLAGGVNEQFF.